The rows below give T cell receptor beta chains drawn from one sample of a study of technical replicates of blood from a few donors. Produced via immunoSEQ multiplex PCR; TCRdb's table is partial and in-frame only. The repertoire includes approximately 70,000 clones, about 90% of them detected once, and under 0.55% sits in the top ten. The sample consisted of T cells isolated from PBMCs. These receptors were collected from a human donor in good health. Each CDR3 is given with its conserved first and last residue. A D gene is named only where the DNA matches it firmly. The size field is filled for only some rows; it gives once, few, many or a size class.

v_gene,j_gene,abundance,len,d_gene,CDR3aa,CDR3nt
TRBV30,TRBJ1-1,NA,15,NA,CAWSLYSDMVPEAFF,TGTGCCTGGAGCCTATATTCCGATATGGTCCCTGAAGCTTTCTTT
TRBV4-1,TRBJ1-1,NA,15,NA,CASSRAQGTNTEAFF,TGCGCCAGCAGCCGCGCGCAGGGAACTAACACTGAAGCTTTCTTT
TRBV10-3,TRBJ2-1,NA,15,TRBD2,CAISAGTSGIYEQFF,TGTGCCATCAGTGCAGGGACTAGCGGGATCTATGAGCAGTTCTTC
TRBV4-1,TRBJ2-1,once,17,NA,CASSQVAGASSYNEQFF,TGCGCCAGCAGCCAAGTAGCTGGGGCTAGCTCCTACAATGAGCAGTTCTTC
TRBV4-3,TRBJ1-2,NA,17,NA,CASSQSLSQGRNYGYTF,TGCGCCAGCAGCCAATCTCTCTCACAGGGACGGAACTATGGCTACACCTTC
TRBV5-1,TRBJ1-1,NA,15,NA,CASSLARDMNTEAFF,TGCGCCAGCAGCTTGGCCCGGGACATGAACACTGAAGCTTTCTTT
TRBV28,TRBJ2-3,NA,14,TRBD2,CASTPAGGTDTQYF,TGTGCCAGCACCCCAGCGGGAGGGACAGATACGCAGTATTTT
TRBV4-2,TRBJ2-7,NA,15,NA,CASSQATGLSYEQYF,TGTGCCAGCAGCCAAGCGACAGGTTTATCTTACGAGCAGTACTTC
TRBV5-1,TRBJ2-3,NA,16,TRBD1,CASSLVLGQGTDTQYF,TGCGCCAGCAGCTTGGTACTGGGACAGGGGACAGATACGCAGTATTTT
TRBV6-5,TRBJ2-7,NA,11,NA,CASSYSSRQYF,TGTGCCAGCAGTTACTCCTCTCGGCAGTACTTC
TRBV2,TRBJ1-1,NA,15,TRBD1,CASSATGVMNTEAFF,TGTGCCAGCAGTGCGACAGGGGTCATGAACACTGAAGCTTTCTTT
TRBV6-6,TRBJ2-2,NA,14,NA,CASSYYREYGELFF,TGTGCCAGCAGTTACTACAGGGAATACGGGGAGCTGTTTTTT
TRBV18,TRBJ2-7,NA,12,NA,CASSPGTPEQYF,TGTGCCAGCTCACCAGGGACACCCGAGCAGTACTTC
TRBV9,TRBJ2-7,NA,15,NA,CASSAGEITGYEQYF,TGTGCCAGCAGCGCGGGCGAAATCACAGGCTACGAGCAGTACTTC
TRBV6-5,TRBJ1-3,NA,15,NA,CASSRSLSSGNTIYF,TGTGCCAGCAGTCGTTCCTTGAGCTCTGGAAACACCATATATTTT
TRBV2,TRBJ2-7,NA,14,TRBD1,CASRKGQSLEVTYF,TGTGCCAGCAGAAAGGGACAGAGCTTGGAAGTGACGTACTTC
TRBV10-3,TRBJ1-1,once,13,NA,CAISGSRGTEAFF,TGTGCCATCAGTGGGTCCCGGGGAACTGAAGCTTTCTTT
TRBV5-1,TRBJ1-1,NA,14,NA,CASSLGGGNTEAFF,TGCGCCAGCAGCTTGGGGGGAGGGAACACTGAAGCTTTCTTT
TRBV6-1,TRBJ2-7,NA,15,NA,CASSEAPDSSYEQYF,TGTGCCAGCAGTGAAGCTCCGGACAGCTCCTACGAGCAGTACTTC
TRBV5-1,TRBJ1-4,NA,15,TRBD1,CASSPTGGPEEKLFF,TGCGCCAGCAGCCCGACAGGGGGTCCGGAAGAAAAACTGTTTTTT
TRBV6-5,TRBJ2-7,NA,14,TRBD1,CASSPRQGSYEQYF,TGTGCCAGCAGCCCTAGACAGGGCTCCTACGAGCAGTACTTC
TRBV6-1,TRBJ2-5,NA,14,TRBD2,CASSASGRGETQYF,TGTGCCAGCAGTGCTAGCGGGAGGGGAGAGACCCAGTACTTC
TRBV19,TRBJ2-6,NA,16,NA,CASSFLTGTGANVLTF,TGTGCCAGTAGTTTCCTCACAGGGACTGGGGCCAACGTCCTGACTTTC
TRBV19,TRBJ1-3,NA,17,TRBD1,CASSIGWTGGSGNTIYF,TGTGCCAGTAGTATAGGGTGGACAGGGGGCTCTGGAAACACCATATATTTT
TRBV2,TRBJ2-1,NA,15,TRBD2,CASDFLAGVSNEQFF,TGTGCCAGCGACTTCCTCGCGGGAGTTTCCAATGAGCAGTTCTTC
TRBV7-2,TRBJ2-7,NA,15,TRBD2,CASSLFAGGTYEQYF,TGTGCCAGCAGCTTATTTGCGGGAGGGACCTACGAGCAGTACTTC